Shown below are 10 T cell receptor beta chains from a single sample sequenced in a study of Graves' ophthalmopathy and Graves' hyperthyroidism. Amplification targeted the TCR beta CDR3 regions, with RNA transcripts as the source material. HTBI primers were used in a first-round RT-PCR, which preceded a second-round multiplex PCR. TCRdb itself ran the multiplex PCR reads through MiXCR, one entry per CDR3 protein. The sample yields 400,000 to 450,000 distinct CDR3 sequences, over 20% seen once. Sequencing was carried out using peripheral blood. These TCRs come from a woman aged 18-30 years with stable Graves' hyperthyroidism.

The V call is TRBV7-8, the J call TRBJ1-1, with 7 nucleotides matching TRBD1. Trimming removed 1 base from V and 1 base from J; junction bases left unmatched: 6. CDR1 and CDR2 from the germline V gene are SGHVS and FQNEAQ. The length of the CDR3 is 16 residues. The CDR3 DNA reads as TGTGCCAGCAGCTTAGACCGACAGGGCGAGAACACTGAAGCTTTCTTT. This gives the protein CASSLDRQGENTEAFF.

This clonotype was found many times. The V and J genes are TRBV2 and TRBJ1-5; TRBD1 matches 10 bases. The junction had 5 bases not matched to a gene; V was cut back by 3 bases and J by 6 bases. This CDR3 has 15 amino acids. CDR1 and CDR2 (germline): SNHLY, FYNNEI. As DNA, the CDR3 is TGTGCCAGCAGTGAGGGGACAGGGGTGGGTCAGCCCCAGCATTTT. Translation: CASSEGTGVGQPQHF.

In the case of this clonotype: A much larger clonotype is one base distant, so this may be a read error. This sequence joins TRBV6-1 and TRBJ2-7, with TRBD2 matching 14 bases. Germline V lookup: CDR1 MNHNS, CDR2 SASEGT. J lost 2 bases, V lost 6 bases, and 3 bases had no gene match. There are 15 residues in the CDR3. The CDR3 loop is CASSETSGGAYEQYF. CDR3 DNA sequence: TGTGCCAGCAGCGAGACTAGCGGGGGGGCCTACGAGCAGTACTTC.

This clonotype occurred many times. The V call is TRBV7-2, the J call TRBJ2-7; maybe TRBD2 (5 bases). Trimming removed 2 bases at V and 7 bases at J, with 18 bases between. The length of the CDR3 is 15 residues. Germline V CDR1 and CDR2: SGHTA, FQGNSA. DNA of the CDR3: TGTGCCAGCAGCTTATGGTCGGGAATGGGGTCGGAGCAGTACTTC. Encoded protein: CASSLWSGMGSEQYF.

V usage is TRBV10-3 and J usage is TRBJ2-7, with 11 bases lining up with TRBD1. The trim removed 3 bases at V and 1 base at J, leaving 8 bases unmatched. This CDR3 contains 17 residues. In germline, CDR1 is ENHRY, CDR2 SYGVKD. The CDR3 sequence is CAISDNTGQGVSYEQYF. CDR3 nucleotide sequence: TGTGCCATCAGTGATAACACGGGACAGGGGGTTTCCTACGAGCAGTACTTC.

This clonotype was detected a few times. Germline is not matched at one junction end, which may reflect a read error. The chain recombines TRBV11-2 with TRBJ2-5, with 8 nucleotides matching TRBD1. The CDR3 spans 12 residues. Germline CDR1 SGHAT, CDR2 FQNNGV. For the CDR3, the DNA is TGTGCCAGCAGCTTGGACAGGGAGACCAAGTACTTC. Translated, it gives CASSLDRETKYF.

In its sample, this clonotype was seen many times. CDR3 coding DNA: TGTGCCAGCAGTTCACGGGACAGTATTTTTTCTGGGGCCAACGTCCTGACTTTC. It is translated as CASSSRDSIFSGANVLTF. The V and J genes are TRBV6-2 or TRBV6-3 and TRBJ2-6; 7 bases match TRBD1. This CDR3 is built from 18 residues. Germline V gene sequence: CDR1 MNHEY, CDR2 SVGEGT. With V trimmed by 4 bases and J by 1 base, 10 bases remained unmatched.

This clonotype was picked up many times. The chain couples TRBV7-6 to TRBJ1-1, with D hard to call. The CDR3 runs 15 residues. V lost 1 base to trimming and J lost 1 base, with 10 bases between them. Looked up from germline, CDR1 is SGHVS and CDR2 is FNYEAQ. Here the CDR3 reads CASSLGVTGNTEAFF. In DNA form, the CDR3 reads TGTGCCAGCAGCTTAGGCGTGACGGGGAACACTGAAGCTTTCTTT.

This clonotype was seen at least ten times. The rearrangement uses TRBV2 and TRBJ1-5, with 8 positions matching TRBD1. This CDR3 has 14 residues. Per the germline V gene, CDR1 is SNHLY and CDR2 is FYNNEI. V shed 4 bases, J shed 5 bases, and the junction held 4 bases outside the gene matches. CDR3: CASSGDRFDQPQHF. CDR3 nucleotide sequence: TGTGCCAGCAGTGGGGACAGGTTCGATCAGCCCCAGCATTTT.

This clonotype was picked up many times. The chain combines TRBV7-6 with TRBJ1-5, with TRBD1 matching over 8 bases. Germline trimming cut 5 bases from V and 0 bases from J; bases unmatched to any gene: 15. CDR1 is SGHVS, CDR2 FNYEAQ, per germline. CDR3 size: 19 residues. The CDR3 DNA sequence: TGTGCCAGCAGCGCGCAGGGGGCAGTAGGAATTTATAGCAATCAGCCCCAGCATTTT. It translates to CASSAQGAVGIYSNQPQHF.